Sequencing of this T cell receptor beta chain was carried out in a study of control samples from healthy donors and cancer patients. Only in-frame clones appear in the TCRdb table, and some are missing; sequencing was by immunoSEQ multiplex PCR. The table lists about 130,000 clones, roughly 90% of them singletons. Unmatched junction bases numbered 6, after V lost 8 bases and J lost 5 bases. There are 15 residues in the CDR3. Germline lookup yields CDR1 WNHNN and CDR2 SYGVQD (reference sequence). What was sequenced was blood. V usage is TRBV10-1 and J usage is TRBJ2-1; 13 nucleotides agree with TRBD2. This sequence was found in a man in his fifties in good health. The DNA for the CDR3 is TGCGCCAGCCAGGACGGGACTAGCGGGAACAATGAGCAGTTCTTC. As protein: CASQDGTSGNNEQFF.